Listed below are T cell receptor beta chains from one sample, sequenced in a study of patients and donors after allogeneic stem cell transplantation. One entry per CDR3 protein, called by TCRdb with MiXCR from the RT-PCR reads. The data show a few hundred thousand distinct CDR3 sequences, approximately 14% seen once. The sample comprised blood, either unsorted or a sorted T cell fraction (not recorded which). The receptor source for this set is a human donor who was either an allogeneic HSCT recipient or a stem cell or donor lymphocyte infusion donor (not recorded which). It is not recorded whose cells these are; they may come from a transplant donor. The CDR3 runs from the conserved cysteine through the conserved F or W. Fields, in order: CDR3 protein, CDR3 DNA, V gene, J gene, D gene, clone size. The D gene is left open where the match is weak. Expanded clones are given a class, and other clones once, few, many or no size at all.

CASRNRLAGNQETQYF	TGTGCCAGCAGAAACAGACTAGCGGGTAATCAAGAGACCCAGTACTTC	TRBV3-1	TRBJ2-5	TRBD2	-
CASSLTWAGSGEQYF	TGTGCCAGCAGCTTAACCTGGGCGGGGTCAGGCGAGCAGTACTTC	TRBV7-2	TRBJ2-7	-	-
CASSFIDRPTEAFF	TGTGCCAGCAGCTTTATCGACAGACCAACTGAAGCTTTCTTT	TRBV5-4	TRBJ1-1	-	few
CASSPSSRALGYEQYF	TGTGCCAGCAGCCCATCTTCGAGGGCGCTTGGATACGAGCAGTACTTC	TRBV14	TRBJ2-7	-	-
CASSTTRGYEQYF	TGTGCCAGCAGCACTACCCGCGGGTACGAGCAGTACTTC	TRBV14	TRBJ2-7	-	few
CASSWKQNYGYTF	TGTGCCAGCAGTTGGAAACAGAACTATGGCTACACCTTC	TRBV27	TRBJ1-2	-	many
CASTGQPNSPLHF	TGTGCCAGCACCGGACAGCCAAATTCACCCCTCCACTTT	TRBV3-1	TRBJ1-6	-	-
CATKQGYGYTF	TGTGCCACCAAACAGGGATATGGCTACACCTTC	TRBV6-6	TRBJ1-2	-	many
CASSLANSAAGYTF	TGTGCCAGCAGCTTAGCGAATTCCGCGGCTGGCTACACCTTC	TRBV7-9	TRBJ1-2	-	few
CASSSLAGAEQYF	TGTGCCAGCAGTTCCCTAGCGGGAGCCGAGCAGTACTTC	TRBV12-3/TRBV12-4	TRBJ2-7	TRBD2	many
CASSGTGLRNTEAFF	TGTGCCAGCAGTGGGACAGGCCTCAGGAACACTGAAGCTTTCTTT	TRBV7-8	TRBJ1-1	TRBD1	many
CAISEVAGARTDTQYF	TGTGCCATCAGTGAGGTGGCGGGGGCCCGCACAGATACGCAGTATTTT	TRBV10-3	TRBJ2-3	-	-
CASTRGQFNYGYTF	TGTGCCAGTACGCGGGGACAGTTTAACTATGGCTACACCTTC	TRBV5-6	TRBJ1-2	TRBD1	-
CASSIGGQSDTQYF	TGTGCCAGTAGTATCGGGGGGCAGTCAGATACGCAGTATTTT	TRBV19	TRBJ2-3	-	-
CASSVFDGAKNIQYF	TGTGCCAGCAGCGTATTTGATGGGGCCAAAAACATTCAGTACTTC	TRBV9	TRBJ2-4	-	many
CASSERQGMNTEAFF	TGCGCCAGCAGCGAAAGACAAGGGATGAACACTGAAGCTTTCTTT	TRBV5-1	TRBJ1-1	-	-
CASSFEGVEGYTF	TGCGCCAGCAGCTTCGAGGGGGTTGAAGGCTACACCTTC	TRBV5-1	TRBJ1-2	-	many
CSARALGQRIYEQYF	TGCAGTGCTAGAGCCTTGGGACAGAGAATCTACGAGCAGTACTTC	TRBV20-1	TRBJ2-7	TRBD1	-
CASSLSPPQASGNTIYF	TGCGCCAGCAGCTTGTCCCCCCCTCAAGCCTCTGGAAACACCATATATTTT	TRBV5-1	TRBJ1-3	-	few
CASSAAPRGLTEAFF	TGCGCCAGCAGCGCTGCTCCGAGGGGGTTGACTGAAGCTTTCTTT	TRBV5-1	TRBJ1-1	-	few
CASSPSGGAAKNIQYF	TGTGCCAGCAGCCCTAGCGGGGGGGCCGCCAAAAACATTCAGTACTTC	TRBV14	TRBJ2-4	TRBD2	-
CASSRQGLILSGNTIYF	TGCGCCAGCAGCAGACAGGGGCTAATACTCTCTGGAAACACCATATATTTT	TRBV4-1	TRBJ1-3	TRBD1	many
CASSPVAGEQFF	TGTGCCAGCAGCCCTGTAGCGGGGGAGCAGTTCTTC	TRBV11-3	TRBJ2-1	TRBD2	few
CASSLSTGGFYGYTF	TGCGCCAGCAGCTTGTCGACAGGGGGTTTCTATGGCTACACCTTC	TRBV5-1	TRBJ1-2	TRBD1	-
CAWSPAGDQPQHF	TGTGCCTGGAGTCCGGCAGGGGATCAGCCCCAGCATTTT	TRBV30	TRBJ1-5	-	few
CASSYGQGKTYEQYF	TGTGCCAGCAGTTACGGGCAGGGAAAAACCTACGAGCAGTACTTC	TRBV6-5	TRBJ2-7	-	-
CASSHPGTAYGYTF	TGCGCCAGCAGCCATCCCGGGACAGCCTATGGCTACACCTTC	TRBV4-1	TRBJ1-2	TRBD1	-
CSVASVGSEQYF	TGCAGCGTTGCGTCAGTCGGGAGCGAGCAGTACTTC	TRBV29-1	TRBJ2-7	-	-
CATSDLETQYF	TGTGCCACCAGTGATTTAGAGACCCAGTACTTC	TRBV24-1	TRBJ2-5	-	-
CASRPLGQGAQYNGYTF	TGTGCCAGTAGGCCCTTAGGGCAGGGGGCCCAATATAATGGCTACACCTTC	TRBV19	TRBJ1-2	TRBD1	many
CSARPRGLGTGELFF	TGCAGTGCTAGACCTCGAGGGCTAGGGACCGGGGAGCTGTTTTTT	TRBV20-1	TRBJ2-2	-	-
CASRGVGGAGTGELFF	TGTGCCAGCAGAGGGGTGGGGGGGGCTGGCACCGGGGAGCTGTTTTTT	TRBV12-3/TRBV12-4	TRBJ2-2	-	many
CASSSSRETQYF	TGTGCCAGCAGCTCTAGCCGAGAGACCCAGTACTTC	TRBV7-2	TRBJ2-5	-	few
CASSLRPGTDTQYF	TGTGCCAGCAGCCTCCGACCGGGAACAGATACGCAGTATTTT	TRBV12-3/TRBV12-4	TRBJ2-3	-	few
CASSLDGTGKQPQHF	TGCGCCAGCAGCTTGGACGGGACAGGGAAACAGCCCCAGCATTTT	TRBV5-1	TRBJ1-5	TRBD1	-
CASSPGTPYEQYF	TGTGCCAGCAGTCCAGGGACACCCTACGAGCAGTACTTC	TRBV6-2/TRBV6-3	TRBJ2-7	-	-
CASSGSGFPGTEAFF	TGTGCCAGCAGCGGGTCGGGGTTCCCGGGGACTGAAGCTTTCTTT	TRBV7-2	TRBJ1-1	-	-
CASSLTQGGVGEQYF	TGCGCCAGCAGCTTGACCCAGGGGGGGGTAGGCGAGCAGTACTTC	TRBV5-1	TRBJ2-7	-	-
CASSLGYREQETQYF	TGTGCCAGCAGCTTAGGATATAGAGAACAAGAGACCCAGTACTTC	TRBV7-9	TRBJ2-5	-	few
CASGFITPGTGGSMNTEAFF	TGTGCTAGTGGTTTCATCACCCCCGGGACAGGGGGTTCGATGAACACTGAAGCTTTCTTT	TRBV12-5	TRBJ1-1	TRBD1	-
CASSPGAGDYGYTF	TGTGCCAGCTCACCCGGCGCAGGGGACTATGGCTACACCTTC	TRBV18	TRBJ1-2	-	-
CASSQVEGGLSKNIQYF	TGTGCCAGCAGCCAAGTCGAAGGGGGCCTTTCCAAAAACATTCAGTACTTC	TRBV4-2	TRBJ2-4	TRBD1	-
CAIRSGGDSLNIQYF	TGTGCCATCAGAAGCGGAGGGGACTCATTAAACATTCAGTACTTC	TRBV10-3	TRBJ2-4	-	many
CASSYASGSYGYTF	TGTGCCAGCAGTTACGCTAGTGGGAGCTATGGCTACACCTTC	TRBV6-5	TRBJ1-2	-	-
CASSTGGRNEQYF	TGCGCCAGCTCCACGGGGGGCCGGAACGAGCAGTACTTC	TRBV5-1	TRBJ2-7	-	-
CASQQGVAGELFF	TGTGCCAGCCAACAGGGGGTCGCCGGGGAGCTGTTTTTT	TRBV6-4	TRBJ2-2	TRBD1	few
CASSDRVGTDTQYF	TGCGCCAGCAGCGACAGGGTCGGCACAGATACGCAGTATTTT	TRBV4-3	TRBJ2-3	TRBD1	few
CASSQLGSISGANVLTF	TGCGCCAGCAGCCAATTGGGCAGTATCTCTGGGGCCAACGTCCTGACTTTC	TRBV4-3	TRBJ2-6	-	few